This TCR beta chain came from a study of T-cell memory formation after mild COVID-19 (dated by TCRdb to the early 2020s). Study-level background: TCR sequence clusters from the two donors were found to be largely donor specific. Two young, previously healthy adult volunteers made up the cohort, one male and one female. In a couple of donors, T-cell clones that expanded and contracted after mild COVID-19 were tracked by sequencing TCRalpha and TCRbeta repertoires over time.

Study-wide findings and limitations: Contracting CD4+ clones were found mainly in CM and EM memory subsets, while CD8+ clones were enriched in EMRA. The study included only a couple of mild cases, and larger cohorts that include severe cases with pre-infection samples were judged to be necessary. From day 15 to 85, contracting clones showed balanced CD4/CD8 phenotypes, whereas a second wave of clones that expanded from day 15 to 37 leaned towards CD4+. SARS-CoV-2 specificity was not confirmed for the second-wave clones peaking on day 37. Some responding clones were detected in pre-infection memory, which suggested that pre-existing cross-reactive memory T cells had joined the SARS-CoV-2 response.

CDR1 and CDR2, per the germline V gene (reference sequence), are LGHDT and YNNKEL. From cysteine to phenylalanine, the CDR3 is 11 amino acids long. The kept DNA is CDR3 alone, 33 bases in frame from the first base. V gives up 1 base and J gives up 10 bases, and the segment between their germline ends measures 2 bases. PBMCs were isolated by Ficoll-Paque density gradient centrifugation. Sequencing was carried out with an Illumina NovaSeq 6000. TCRalpha and TCRbeta cDNA libraries were built by 5'RACE with constant-segment primers, adding sample barcodes and unique molecular identifiers. Trizol reagent was used to extract RNA from every sample. The libraries were amplified in two PCR steps, and the second step added a second sample barcode and Illumina TruSeq adapters. Libraries were sequenced on an Illumina NovaSeq with 2 x 150 bp paired-end reads. On the study's bioinformatics: The reads were demultiplexed and collapsed into UMI-guided consensus sequences using migec v1.2.7. Using mixcr v2.1.11, UMI consensuses were aligned to TRA and TRB V and J templates and then assembled into clonotypes. A clonotype was counted as expanded or contracted only when both edgeR and NoisET called the clonotype significant, with the noise models trained on biological replicates. For edgeR calls, a false discovery rate-adjusted p below 0.01 and a log2 fold-change threshold of 1 were applied. PCA with hierarchical clustering of max-normalized trajectories of the 1000 most abundant clonotypes was used as exploratory dynamics analysis. Separately sequenced CD4+ and CD8+ repertoires were used to assign the CD4 or CD8 phenotype of responding clones. TCRdb's own reprocessing of the public reads used fastp at Q25 and MiXCR and kept productive beta chains. For every CDR3 protein sequence, its rows merge into one entry that carries the most common genes and DNA. Clone size and V and J calls follow TCRdb, not the original study. This sample is represented by about 180,000 distinct CDR3 sequences; approximately 18% of them were singletons. The top ten clonotypes cover 3.9% of the sample.

This clonotype was counted between two and nine times. This receptor's antigen is unknown. Base qualities are not provided; no much larger clone lies one nucleotide away. The material sequenced was PBMCs or a T cell subset sorted from them (not recorded which). This clonotype was obtained from a man aged 18 to 30 who had mild COVID-19 (a few samples of this study predate the infection). The sample titles of this study are shuffled in the database, so cell type and time point are left out; the donor was told from shared clones. The chain joins TRBV3-1 to TRBJ1-6, with the D gene too uncertain to name. The encoded CDR3 is CASSQGSPLHF. The DNA sequence is given as TGTGCCAGCAGCCAAGGATCACCCCTCCACTTT.